The sequence of this TCR beta chain was determined in a study of cytomegalovirus exposure and HLA in healthy donors. Study-level findings and limits: Cytomegalovirus-associated status was assigned to fewer than 200 TCR beta chains.

This clone was observed a handful of times. Its antigen is undetermined. Researchers ran the PCR with 60 Vbeta and 13 Jbeta primers. TCRdb's table, derived via immunoSEQ multiplex PCR, lists solely in-frame clones and lacks some. Among some 150,000 clones listed, about 78% were seen once. The CDR3 runs to 15 residues. Germline values: CDR1 MNHNY, CDR2 SVGAGI (reference sequence). Unmatched junction bases numbered 9, after V lost 4 bases and J lost 4 bases. Sequencing input: PBMCs. This clonotype originated in a man aged 45-65 years in good health and CMV-seropositive. The rearrangement uses TRBV6-6 and TRBJ2-7; 8 nucleotides match TRBD1. The CDR3 DNA follows: TGTGCCAGCAGTTCCCCAAATCAGGGGGCATACGAGCAGTACTTC. Translated, it gives CASSSPNQGAYEQYF.